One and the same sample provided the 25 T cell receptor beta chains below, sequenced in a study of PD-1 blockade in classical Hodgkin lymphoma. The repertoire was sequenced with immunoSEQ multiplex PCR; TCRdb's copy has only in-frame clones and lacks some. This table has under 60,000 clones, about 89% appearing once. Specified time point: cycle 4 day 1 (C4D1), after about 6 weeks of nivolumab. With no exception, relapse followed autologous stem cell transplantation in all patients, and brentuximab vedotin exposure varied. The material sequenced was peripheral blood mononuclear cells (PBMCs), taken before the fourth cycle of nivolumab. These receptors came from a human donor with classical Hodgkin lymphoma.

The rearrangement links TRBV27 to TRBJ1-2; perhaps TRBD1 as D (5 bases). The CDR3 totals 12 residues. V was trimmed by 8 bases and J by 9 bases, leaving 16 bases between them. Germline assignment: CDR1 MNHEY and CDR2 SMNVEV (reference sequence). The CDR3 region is CASCSPGSSYTF. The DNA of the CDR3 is TGTGCCAGCTGTTCCCCAGGGTCGAGCTACACCTTC.

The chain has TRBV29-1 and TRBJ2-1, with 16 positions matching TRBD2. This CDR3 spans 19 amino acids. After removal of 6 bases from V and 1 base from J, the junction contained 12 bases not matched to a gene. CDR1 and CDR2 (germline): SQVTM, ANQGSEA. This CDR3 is CSVAGTSGRGVRSYNEQFF. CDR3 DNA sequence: TGCAGCGTAGCCGGGACTAGCGGGAGGGGTGTAAGGTCCTACAATGAGCAGTTCTTC.

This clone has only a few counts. Here the CDR3 reads CASSQVGSGEGTQYF. The DNA for the CDR3 is TGCGCCAGCAGCCAAGTTGGTTCAGGGGAGGGTACGCAGTATTTT. The gene calls are TRBV4-3 and TRBJ2-3, with D perhaps matching TRBD2 (7 bases). V was trimmed by 1 base and J by 8 bases, leaving 16 bases between them. CDR1 is LGHNA, CDR2 YSLEER, per germline. This CDR3 is 15 amino acids long.

The CDR3 DNA is TGTGCCAGCACCCTCGGCGATACGCAGTATTTT. Its protein product is CASTLGDTQYF. The rearrangement joins TRBV2 to TRBJ2-3; D gene ambiguous. This CDR3 spans 11 amino acids. The V gene lost 7 bases and the J gene lost 6 bases, with 8 bases spanning the gap. Germline V CDR1 and CDR2: SNHLY, FYNNEI.

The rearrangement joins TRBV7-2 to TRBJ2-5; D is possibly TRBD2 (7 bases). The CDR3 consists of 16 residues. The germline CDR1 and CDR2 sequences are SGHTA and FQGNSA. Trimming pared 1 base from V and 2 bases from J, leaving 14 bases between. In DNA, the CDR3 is TGTGCCAGCAGCTTAGTTGCGGGGGCCCAGCAAGAGACCCAGTACTTC. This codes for CASSLVAGAQQETQYF.

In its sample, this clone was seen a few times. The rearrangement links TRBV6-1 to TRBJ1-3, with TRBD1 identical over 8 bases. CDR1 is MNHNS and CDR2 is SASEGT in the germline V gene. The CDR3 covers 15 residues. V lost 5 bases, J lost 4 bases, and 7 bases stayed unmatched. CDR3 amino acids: CASSPTRQGGNTIYF. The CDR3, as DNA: TGTGCCAGCAGTCCCACCCGACAGGGGGGAAACACCATATATTTT.

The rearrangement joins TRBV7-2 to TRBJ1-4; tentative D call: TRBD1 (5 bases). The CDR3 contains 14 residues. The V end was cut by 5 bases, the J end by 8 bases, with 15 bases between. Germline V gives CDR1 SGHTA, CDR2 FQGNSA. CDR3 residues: CASSQNGGGEKLFF. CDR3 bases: TGTGCCAGCAGCCAAAACGGGGGTGGGGAAAAACTGTTTTTT.

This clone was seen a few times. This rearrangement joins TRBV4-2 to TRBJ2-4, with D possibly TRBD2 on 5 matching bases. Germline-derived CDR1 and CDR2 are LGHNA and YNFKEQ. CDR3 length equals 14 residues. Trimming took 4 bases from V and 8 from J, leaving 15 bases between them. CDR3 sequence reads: CASSPRAGEDIQYF. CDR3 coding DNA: TGTGCCAGCAGCCCCCGTGCGGGTGAGGACATTCAGTACTTC.

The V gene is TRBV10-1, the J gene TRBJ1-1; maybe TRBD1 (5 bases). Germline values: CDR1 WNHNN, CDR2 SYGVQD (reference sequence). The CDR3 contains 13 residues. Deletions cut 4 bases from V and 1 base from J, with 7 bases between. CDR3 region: CASSAGRNTEAFF. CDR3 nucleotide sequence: TGCGCCAGCAGTGCAGGGAGGAACACTGAAGCTTTCTTT.

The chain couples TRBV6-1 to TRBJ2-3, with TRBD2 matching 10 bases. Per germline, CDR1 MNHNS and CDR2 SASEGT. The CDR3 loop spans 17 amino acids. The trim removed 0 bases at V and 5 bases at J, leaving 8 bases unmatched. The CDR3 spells CASSEAQSGGVGDTQYF. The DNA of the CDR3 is TGTGCCAGCAGTGAAGCCCAAAGCGGGGGGGTGGGAGATACGCAGTATTTT.

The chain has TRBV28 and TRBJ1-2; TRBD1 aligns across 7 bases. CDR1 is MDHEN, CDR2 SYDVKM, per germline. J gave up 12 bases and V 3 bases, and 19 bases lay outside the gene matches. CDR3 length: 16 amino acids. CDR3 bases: TGTGCCAGCAGTTTCGAACCGTCAAGGGGGCCGGATAGAGACACCTTC. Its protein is CASSFEPSRGPDRDTF.

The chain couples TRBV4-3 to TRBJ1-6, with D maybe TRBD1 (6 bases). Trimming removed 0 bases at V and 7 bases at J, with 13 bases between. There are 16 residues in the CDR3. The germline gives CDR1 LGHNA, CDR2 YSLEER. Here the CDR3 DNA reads TGCGCCAGCAGCCAAGATTTTAGACAGGAGAATTCACCCCTCCACTTT. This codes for CASSQDFRQENSPLHF.

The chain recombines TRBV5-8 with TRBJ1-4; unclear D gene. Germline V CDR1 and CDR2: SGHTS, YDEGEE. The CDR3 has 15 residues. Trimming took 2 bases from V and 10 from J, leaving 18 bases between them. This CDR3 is CASSLERASLGKLFF. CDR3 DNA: TGTGCCAGCAGCTTAGAGAGAGCCTCACTGGGAAAACTGTTTTTT.

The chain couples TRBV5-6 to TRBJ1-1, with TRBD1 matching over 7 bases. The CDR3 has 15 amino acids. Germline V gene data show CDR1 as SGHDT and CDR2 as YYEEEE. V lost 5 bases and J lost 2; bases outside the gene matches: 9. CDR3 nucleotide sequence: TGTGCCAGCAGTTCCGGGACAGTGGGAAACACTGAAGCTTTCTTT. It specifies CASSSGTVGNTEAFF.

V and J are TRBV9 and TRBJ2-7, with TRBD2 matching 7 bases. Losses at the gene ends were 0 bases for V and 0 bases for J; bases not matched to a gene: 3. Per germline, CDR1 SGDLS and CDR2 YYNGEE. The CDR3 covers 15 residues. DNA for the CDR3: TGTGCCAGCAGCGTAGACGGGAGGACCTCCTACGAGCAGTACTTC. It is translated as CASSVDGRTSYEQYF.

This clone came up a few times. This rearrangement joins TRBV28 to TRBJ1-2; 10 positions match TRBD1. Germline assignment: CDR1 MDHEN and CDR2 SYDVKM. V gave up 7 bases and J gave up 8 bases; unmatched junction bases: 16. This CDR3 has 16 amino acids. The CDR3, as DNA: TGTGCCAGCATTCTCGGGACAGGGGAGAGATCTAGGGGCTACACCTTC. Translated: CASILGTGERSRGYTF.

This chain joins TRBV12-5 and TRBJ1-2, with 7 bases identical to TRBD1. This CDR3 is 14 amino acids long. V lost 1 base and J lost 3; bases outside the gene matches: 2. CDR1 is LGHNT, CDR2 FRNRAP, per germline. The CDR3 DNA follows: TGTGCTAGTGGTTTGGGACAGGGCGACTATGGCTACACCTTC. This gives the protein CASGLGQGDYGYTF.

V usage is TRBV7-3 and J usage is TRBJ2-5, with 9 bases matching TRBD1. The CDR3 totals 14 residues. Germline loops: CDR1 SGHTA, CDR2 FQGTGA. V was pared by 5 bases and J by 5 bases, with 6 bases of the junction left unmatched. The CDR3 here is CASSLTGGGETQYF. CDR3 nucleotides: TGTGCCAGCAGCCTGACAGGGGGTGGGGAGACCCAGTACTTC.

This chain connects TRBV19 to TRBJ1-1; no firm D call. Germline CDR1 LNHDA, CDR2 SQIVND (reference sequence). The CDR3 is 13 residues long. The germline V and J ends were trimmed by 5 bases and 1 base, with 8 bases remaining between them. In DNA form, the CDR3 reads TGTGCCAGTAGTTATAGAGGGAACACTGAAGCTTTCTTT. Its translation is CASSYRGNTEAFF.

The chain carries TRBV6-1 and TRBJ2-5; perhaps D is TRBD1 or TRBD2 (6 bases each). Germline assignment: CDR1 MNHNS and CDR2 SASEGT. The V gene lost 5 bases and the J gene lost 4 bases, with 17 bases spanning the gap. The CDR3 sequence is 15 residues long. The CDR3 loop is CASSRWDPGAETQYF. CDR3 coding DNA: TGTGCCAGCAGTCGTTGGGACCCGGGGGCAGAGACCCAGTACTTC.

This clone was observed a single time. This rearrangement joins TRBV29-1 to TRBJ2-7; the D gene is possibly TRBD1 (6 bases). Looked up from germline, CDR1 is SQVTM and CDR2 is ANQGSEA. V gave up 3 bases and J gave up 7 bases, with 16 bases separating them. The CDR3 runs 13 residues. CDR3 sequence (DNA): TGCAGCGTTGACAGAGGGGGTCTTGGGGAGCAGTACTTC. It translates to CSVDRGGLGEQYF.

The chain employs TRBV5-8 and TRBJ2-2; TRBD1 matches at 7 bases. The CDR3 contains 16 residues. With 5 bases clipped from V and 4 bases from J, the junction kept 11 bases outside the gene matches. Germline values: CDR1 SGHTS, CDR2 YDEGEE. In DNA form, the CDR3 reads TGTGCCAGCAGTTGGTGGGGGACAGAGGGCACCGGGGAGCTGTTTTTT. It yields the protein CASSWWGTEGTGELFF.

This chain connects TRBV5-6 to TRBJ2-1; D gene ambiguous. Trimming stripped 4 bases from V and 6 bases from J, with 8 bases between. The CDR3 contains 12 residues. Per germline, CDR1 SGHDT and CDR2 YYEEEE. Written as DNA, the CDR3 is TGTGCCAGCAGCGGGTTGCCCAATGAGCAGTTCTTC. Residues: CASSGLPNEQFF.

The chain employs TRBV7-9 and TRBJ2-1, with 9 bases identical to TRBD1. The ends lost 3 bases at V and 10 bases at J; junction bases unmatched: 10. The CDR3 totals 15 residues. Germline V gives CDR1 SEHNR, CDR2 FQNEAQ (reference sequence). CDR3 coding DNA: TGTGCCAGCAGCTTCTGGACAGGGGTGGGGATGGAGCAGTTCTTC. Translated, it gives CASSFWTGVGMEQFF.

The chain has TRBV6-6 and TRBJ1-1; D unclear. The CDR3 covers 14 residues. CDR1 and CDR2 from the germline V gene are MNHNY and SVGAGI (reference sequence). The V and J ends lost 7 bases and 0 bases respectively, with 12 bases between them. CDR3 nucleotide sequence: TGTGCCAGCACCCCCCGTTCCATGAACACTGAAGCTTTCTTT. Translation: CASTPRSMNTEAFF.